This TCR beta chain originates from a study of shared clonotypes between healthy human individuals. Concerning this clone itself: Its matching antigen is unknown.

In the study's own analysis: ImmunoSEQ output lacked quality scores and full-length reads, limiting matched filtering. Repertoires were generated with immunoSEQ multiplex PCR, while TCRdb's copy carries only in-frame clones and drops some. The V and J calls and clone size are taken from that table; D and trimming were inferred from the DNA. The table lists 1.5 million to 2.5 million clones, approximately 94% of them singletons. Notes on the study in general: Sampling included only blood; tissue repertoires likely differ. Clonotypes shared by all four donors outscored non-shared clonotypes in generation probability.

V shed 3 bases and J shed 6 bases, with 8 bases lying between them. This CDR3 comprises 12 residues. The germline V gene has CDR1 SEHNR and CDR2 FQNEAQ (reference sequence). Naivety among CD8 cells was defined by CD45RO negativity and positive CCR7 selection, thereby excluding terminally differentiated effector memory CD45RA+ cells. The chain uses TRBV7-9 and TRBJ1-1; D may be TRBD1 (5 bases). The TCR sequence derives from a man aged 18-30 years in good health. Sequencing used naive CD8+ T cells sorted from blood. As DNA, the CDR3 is TGTGCCAGCAGCTTTACGGGGGCTGAAGCTTTCTTT. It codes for CASSFTGAEAFF.